The 25 T cell receptor beta chains below all came from one sample that was sequenced in a study of vaccination and CD4 T cells after COVID-19. The antigens these receptors bind are not known. Cultured CD4+ T-cell DNA underwent Oncomine TCR Beta short-read sequencing. TCRdb reprocessed the PCR reads with MiXCR, giving one entry per CDR3 protein. The profile shows about 13,000 distinct CDR3 sequences, 25% to 35% of them singletons. Stated treatment: approximately 10-day PBMC culture with coronavirus spike peptide pools or control peptides (ViraFEST assay). Sequencing was carried out using CD4+ T cells from blood, cultured in vitro. The receptors were sampled from a human donor who had recovered from COVID-19.

The rearrangement links TRBV14 to TRBJ1-2, with D tentatively TRBD1 (5 bases). Trimming took 1 base from V and 7 from J, leaving 13 bases between them. Germline V gene data show CDR1 as SGHDN and CDR2 as FVKESK. The CDR3 loop spans 14 amino acids. The CDR3 spells CASSQAEGRGGYTF. Written as DNA, the CDR3 is TGTGCCAGCAGCCAAGCCGAGGGAAGGGGTGGCTACACCTTC.

This clonotype was counted once. This chain joins TRBV2 and TRBJ2-1; 10 bases are a match to TRBD2. V dropped 6 bases and J dropped 4; count of bases not matched to a gene: 3. Germline V gene sequence: CDR1 SNHLY, CDR2 FYNNEI. This CDR3 is built from 14 residues. The CDR3 sequence: CASRSGGAYNEQFF. The DNA of the CDR3 is TGTGCCAGCAGAAGCGGGGGGGCTTACAATGAGCAGTTCTTC.

The chain has TRBV10-3 and TRBJ1-3; D not certain. The V end lost 8 bases, the J end lost 4 bases, and 6 bases lay between the germline ends. Germline CDR1 is ENHRY and CDR2 is SYGVKD. This CDR3 region has 11 residues. CDR3 nucleotides: TGTGCCATCCGTTCAGGAAACACCATATATTTT. Translating gives CAIRSGNTIYF.

CDR3 DNA sequence: TGTGCCAGCAGCCGCGGGACTAGCGGTGGTACGCAGTATTTT. Its protein product is CASSRGTSGGTQYF. V gene TRBV3-1 combines with J gene TRBJ2-3; TRBD2 matches at 11 bases. The V gene's germline CDR1 is LGHDT and CDR2 YNNKEL (reference sequence). This CDR3 comprises 14 residues. J lost 8 bases, V lost 4 bases, and 5 bases had no gene match.

The rearrangement uses TRBV6-1 and TRBJ2-5; a weak D match, TRBD2 (6 bases). The length of the CDR3 is 15 residues. Germline-derived CDR1 and CDR2 are MNHNS and SASEGT. With 5 bases removed from V and 2 bases from J, the gap between germline ends came to 15 bases. The CDR3 DNA sequence: TGTGCCAGCAGTCAACTAGCAGGGATTCAAGAGACCCAGTACTTC. Translated, it gives CASSQLAGIQETQYF.

This clonotype was recorded a few times. This chain uses TRBV5-1 with TRBJ1-2; TRBD1 might be the D (6 bases). Trimming took 4 bases from V and 1 from J, leaving 14 bases between them. The CDR3 runs 15 residues. Germline loops: CDR1 SGHRS, CDR2 YFSETQ. In DNA, the CDR3 is TGCGCCAGCAGCGTGCGGACAGCCAATAACTATGGCTACACCTTC. Its translation is CASSVRTANNYGYTF. Based on the CDR3 plus reference TRBV5-1 and TRBJ1-2, the full variable domain is KAGVTQTPRYLIKTRGQQVTLSCSPISGHRSVSWYQQTPGQGLQFLFEYFSETQRNKGNFPGRFSGRQFSNSRSEMNVSTLELGDSALYLCASSVRTANNYGYTFGSGTRLTVV.

Judged by abundance, this clonotype is medium-sized. The chain combines TRBV5-1 with TRBJ1-5; D unresolved. V lost 0 bases to trimming and J lost 0 bases, with 7 bases between them. CDR1 is SGHRS and CDR2 is YFSETQ in the germline V gene. The CDR3 has 15 residues. CDR3 region: CASSLDGNSNQPQHF. CDR3 nucleotide sequence: TGCGCCAGCAGCTTGGACGGCAATAGCAATCAGCCCCAGCATTTT. Complete variable domain (other parts from reference TRBV5-1 and TRBJ1-5): KAGVTQTPRYLIKTRGQQVTLSCSPISGHRSVSWYQQTPGQGLQFLFEYFSETQRNKGNFPGRFSGRQFSNSRSEMNVSTLELGDSALYLCASSLDGNSNQPQHFGDGTRLSIL.

This chain connects TRBV5-4 to TRBJ1-1; D is ambiguous. Germline V CDR1 and CDR2: SGHNT, YYREEE (reference sequence). Trimming removed 5 bases at V and 3 bases at J, with 11 bases between. The CDR3 totals 13 residues. The CDR3 DNA is TGTGCCAGCAGAAGGGATTCCGACACTGAAGCTTTCTTT. This sequence encodes CASRRDSDTEAFF. The full variable domain, its missing parts supplied by reference TRBV5-4 and TRBJ1-1, is ETGVTQSPTHLIKTRGQQVTLRCSSQSGHNTVSWYQQALGQGPQFIFQYYREEENGRGNFPPRFSGLQFPNYSSELNVNALELDDSALYLCASRRDSDTEAFFGQGTRLTVV.

This clonotype was seen more than once but under ten times. The genes are TRBV20-1 and TRBJ1-2; no reliable D call. V was pared by 1 base and J by 4 bases, with 16 bases between. Germline CDR1 and CDR2: DFQATT and SNEGSKA (reference sequence). The CDR3 loop spans 15 amino acids. The CDR3 region is CSARGLLSRLYGYTF. In DNA form, the CDR3 reads TGCAGTGCTAGAGGTTTGCTTAGTCGTCTCTATGGCTACACCTTC.

This chain's CDR3 is CASSLPGSEQYF. The CDR3 coding sequence is TGTGCCAGCAGCTTGCCGGGTTCCGAGCAGTACTTC. This chain uses TRBV5-4 with TRBJ2-7; D gene ambiguous. With 1 base removed from V and 6 bases from J, the gap between germline ends came to 8 bases. Germline values: CDR1 SGHNT, CDR2 YYREEE (reference sequence). The CDR3 extends over 12 amino acids.

CDR3 protein: CASSPGAGGYNEQFF. In DNA form, the CDR3 reads TGTGCCAGCAGCCCAGGGGCGGGGGGGTACAATGAGCAGTTCTTC. The gene calls are TRBV6-1 and TRBJ2-1; 9 bases match TRBD2. From germline, CDR1 is MNHNS and CDR2 SASEGT. V shed 6 bases and J 4 bases; nucleotides not matched to a gene: 7. CDR3 length: 15 amino acids.

This rearrangement joins TRBV5-1 to TRBJ1-2; D is perhaps TRBD1 (5 bases). Germline V gene sequence: CDR1 SGHRS, CDR2 YFSETQ. V was shortened by 0 bases and J by 8 bases, with 14 bases between the two germline ends. CDR3 size: 14 residues. In DNA, the CDR3 is TGCGCCAGCAGCTTGGTCCGGGCAGGGAACGGCTACACCTTC. This codes for CASSLVRAGNGYTF.

This clonotype was found a few times. V and J are TRBV11-3 and TRBJ2-7; D possibly corresponds to TRBD1 (6 bases). Deletions cut 3 bases from V and 3 bases from J, with 12 bases between. Germline V gene data show CDR1 as SGHNT and CDR2 as YENEEA. The CDR3 length is 14 residues. The CDR3 is CASSFQGRGYEQYF. In nucleotides, the CDR3 is TGTGCCAGCAGCTTCCAGGGGCGAGGCTACGAGCAGTACTTC.

The chain uses TRBV7-9 and TRBJ1-3; a possible D gene is TRBD1 (5 bases). Germline V lookup: CDR1 SEHNR, CDR2 FQNEAQ (reference sequence). Trimming left V 7 bases short and J 0 bases short, with 13 bases between. The CDR3 consists of 15 residues. In DNA, the CDR3 is TGTGCCAGCACCCTCTGGGGGAGCTCTGGAAACACCATATATTTT. Its protein is CASTLWGSSGNTIYF. Full variable domain (remainder filled in from reference TRBV7-9 and TRBJ1-3): DTGVSQNPRHKITKRGQNVTFRCDPISEHNRLYWYRQTLGQGPEFLTYFQNEAQLEKSRLLSDRFSAERPKGSFSTLEIQRTEQGDSAMYLCASTLWGSSGNTIYFGEGSWLTVV.

By proportion, this clonotype is medium-sized. The chain couples TRBV10-2 to TRBJ1-6; D gene uncertain. Looked up from germline, CDR1 is WSHSY and CDR2 is SAAADI. The V gene lost 5 bases and the J gene lost 7 bases, with 9 bases spanning the gap. This CDR3 is 13 amino acids long. Written as DNA, the CDR3 is TGCGCCAGCAGTTCGGGATTGAATTCACCCCTCCACTTT. This encodes CASSSGLNSPLHF.

This clonotype was detected a few times. The chain combines TRBV7-6 with TRBJ2-2, with 9 bases lining up with TRBD1. The junction had 9 bases not matched to a gene; V was cut back by 9 bases and J by 7 bases. This CDR3 region has 14 residues. Germline V gene lookup returns CDR1 SGHVS and CDR2 FNYEAQ. This CDR3 reads CASGTGGSGGELFF. The CDR3 nucleotides read TGTGCCAGTGGAACAGGGGGCAGCGGCGGGGAGCTGTTTTTT.

The chain links TRBV11-2 to TRBJ2-1; tentative D call: TRBD1 (5 bases). The CDR3 sequence is 14 residues long. Germline V gives CDR1 SGHAT, CDR2 FQNNGV. V gave up 0 bases and J gave up 5 bases, with 8 bases separating them. In DNA, the CDR3 is TGTGCCAGCAGCTTAGACAGGGTTAACAATGAGCAGTTCTTC. Its translation: CASSLDRVNNEQFF.

This clonotype has just a few counts. This rearrangement joins TRBV7-2 to TRBJ1-1; D remains unclear. CDR1 SGHTA and CDR2 FQGNSA come from the germline V gene. The CDR3 is made up of 14 amino acids. V was clipped by 7 bases and J by 5 bases, with 17 bases between them. The CDR3, as DNA: TGTGCCAGCACCGAATACGGGGTGAGGACTGAAGCTTTCTTT. Protein product: CASTEYGVRTEAFF.

V usage is TRBV6-1 and J usage is TRBJ1-6, with D unresolved. The V end was cut by 4 bases, the J end by 7 bases, with 11 bases between. Germline V gives CDR1 MNHNS, CDR2 SASEGT. The CDR3 runs to 14 residues. The CDR3 sequence: CASSAQRSNSPLHF. The CDR3 bases are TGTGCCAGCAGTGCCCAAAGATCAAATTCACCCCTCCACTTT.

The chain is built from TRBV6-1 and TRBJ2-3, with D maybe TRBD2 (6 bases). Trimming cost V 6 bases and J 0 bases, with 13 bases left between them. Germline-derived CDR1 and CDR2 are MNHNS and SASEGT. The CDR3 length is 15 residues. CDR3 DNA sequence: TGTGCCAGCAGCCCCGGGGGTTTGAGCACAGATACGCAGTATTTT. Its translation: CASSPGGLSTDTQYF.

The chain combines TRBV20-1 with TRBJ1-2; D unresolved. V was cut by 0 bases and J by 3 bases, with 11 bases left in between. CDR1 and CDR2 (germline): DFQATT, SNEGSKA (reference sequence). This CDR3 contains 14 residues. Here the CDR3 reads CSAREPLPDYGYTF. CDR3 DNA: TGCAGTGCTAGAGAGCCCCTCCCCGACTATGGCTACACCTTC.

This clonotype appeared a few times. CDR3 sequence: CASRTGPGGWNTIYF. The DNA of the CDR3 is TGTGCCAGCAGGACGGGACCGGGCGGGTGGAACACCATATATTTT. The rearrangement uses TRBV27 and TRBJ1-3, with D tentatively TRBD1 (5 bases). V shed 6 bases and J shed 7 bases, with 19 bases lying between them. Germline CDR1 is MNHEY and CDR2 is SMNVEV (reference sequence). There are 15 residues in the CDR3.

The gene calls are TRBV20-1 and TRBJ2-1; 12 positions agree with TRBD2. Germline values: CDR1 DFQATT, CDR2 SNEGSKA (reference sequence). This CDR3 comprises 16 residues. The V segment lost 5 bases and the J segment 4 bases; nucleotides outside the gene matches: 9. CDR3 sequence: CSARASGGAGYNEQFF. In nucleotides, the CDR3 is TGCAGTGCTCGGGCTAGCGGGGGGGCAGGGTACAATGAGCAGTTCTTC.

This CDR3 is CASSQDGRGTEAFF. In DNA, the CDR3 is TGCGCCAGCAGCCAAGACGGCAGGGGTACTGAAGCTTTCTTT. This chain uses TRBV4-3 with TRBJ1-1, with a weak D call TRBD1 (6 bases). Looked up from germline, CDR1 is LGHNA and CDR2 is YSLEER. Trimming removed 0 bases at V and 5 bases at J, with 10 bases between. The CDR3 spans 14 residues.

The rearrangement uses TRBV5-4 and TRBJ1-1, with unresolved D. Looked up from germline, CDR1 is SGHNT and CDR2 is YYREEE (reference sequence). The germline V and J ends were trimmed by 2 bases and 2 bases, with 7 bases remaining between them. This CDR3 has 13 residues. This chain's CDR3 is CASSFDRNTEAFF. Written as DNA, the CDR3 is TGTGCCAGCAGCTTCGACCGCAACACTGAAGCTTTCTTT.